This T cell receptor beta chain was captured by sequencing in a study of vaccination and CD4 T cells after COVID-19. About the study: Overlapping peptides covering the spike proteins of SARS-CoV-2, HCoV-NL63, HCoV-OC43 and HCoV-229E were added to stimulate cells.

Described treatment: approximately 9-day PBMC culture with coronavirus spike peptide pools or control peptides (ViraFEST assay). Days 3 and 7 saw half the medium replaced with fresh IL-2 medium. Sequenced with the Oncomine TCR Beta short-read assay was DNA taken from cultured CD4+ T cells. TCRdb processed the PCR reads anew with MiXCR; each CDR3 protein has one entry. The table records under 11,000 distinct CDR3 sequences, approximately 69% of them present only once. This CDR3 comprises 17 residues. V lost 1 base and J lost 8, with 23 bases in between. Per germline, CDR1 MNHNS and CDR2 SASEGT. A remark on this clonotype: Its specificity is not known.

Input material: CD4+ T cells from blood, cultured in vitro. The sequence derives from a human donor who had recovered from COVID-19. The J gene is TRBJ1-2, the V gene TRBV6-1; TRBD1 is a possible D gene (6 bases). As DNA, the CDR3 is TGTGCCAGCAGTGAAGAAGGACGAAGGACAGTCAGGAAGGGCTACACCTTC. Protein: CASSEEGRRTVRKGYTF.